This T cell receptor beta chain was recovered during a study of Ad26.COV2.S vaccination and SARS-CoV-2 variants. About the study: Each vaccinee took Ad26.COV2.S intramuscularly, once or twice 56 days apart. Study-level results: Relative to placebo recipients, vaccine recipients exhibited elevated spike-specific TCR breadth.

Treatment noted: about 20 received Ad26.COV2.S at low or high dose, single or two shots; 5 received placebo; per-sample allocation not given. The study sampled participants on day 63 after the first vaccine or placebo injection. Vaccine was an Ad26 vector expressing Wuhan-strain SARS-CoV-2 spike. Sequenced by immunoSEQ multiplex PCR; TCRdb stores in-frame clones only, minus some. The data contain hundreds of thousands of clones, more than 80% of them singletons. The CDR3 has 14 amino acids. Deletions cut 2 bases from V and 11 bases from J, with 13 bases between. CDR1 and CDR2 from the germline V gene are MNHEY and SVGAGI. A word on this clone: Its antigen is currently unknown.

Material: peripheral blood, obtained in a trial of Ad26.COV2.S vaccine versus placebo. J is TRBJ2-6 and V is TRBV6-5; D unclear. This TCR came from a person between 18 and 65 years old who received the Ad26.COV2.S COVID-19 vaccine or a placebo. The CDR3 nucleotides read TGTGCCAGCAGTTACCGGTACCATCAGGACGTCCTGACTTTC. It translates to CASSYRYHQDVLTF.